The sequence of this TCR beta chain was determined in a study of cytotoxic CD8 clonotypes in ibrutinib-treated CLL. Points from the study as a whole: An increase in clonality occurred at ibrutinib response, followed by a return toward baseline at progression.

Losses at the gene ends were 5 bases for V and 3 bases for J; bases not matched to a gene: 2. This CDR3 region has 13 residues. From germline, CDR1 is SGHVS and CDR2 FQNEAQ. Concerning this clone itself: What it recognizes is unknown.

Assay: immunoSEQ multiplex PCR; the TCRdb copy retains only in-frame clones and omits some. The sample holds 150,000 to 250,000 clones, 72% seen once. The chain joins TRBV7-8 to TRBJ1-2, with 8 bases matching TRBD1. The TCR sequence derives from a human donor with chronic lymphocytic leukemia. This specimen was PBMCs, taken after 24 months of ibrutinib treatment. The CDR3 here is CASSVGQDYGYTF. The CDR3 nucleotides read TGTGCCAGCAGCGTGGGACAGGACTATGGCTACACCTTC.